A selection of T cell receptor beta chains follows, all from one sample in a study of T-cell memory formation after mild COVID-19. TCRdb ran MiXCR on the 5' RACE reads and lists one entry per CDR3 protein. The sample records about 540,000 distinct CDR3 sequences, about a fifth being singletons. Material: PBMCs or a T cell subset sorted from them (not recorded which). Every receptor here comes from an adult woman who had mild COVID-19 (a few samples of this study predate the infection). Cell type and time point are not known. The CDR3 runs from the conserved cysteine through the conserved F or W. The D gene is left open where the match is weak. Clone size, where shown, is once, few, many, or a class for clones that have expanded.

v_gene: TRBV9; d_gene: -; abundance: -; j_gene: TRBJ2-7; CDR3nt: TGTGCCAGCAGCGTAGCAGGGGCGGGGGAGCAGTACTTC; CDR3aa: CASSVAGAGEQYF
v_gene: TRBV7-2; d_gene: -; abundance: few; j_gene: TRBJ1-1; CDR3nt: TGTGCCAGCAGCTTGTCAGGCTTGAACACTGAAGCTTTCTTT; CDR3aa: CASSLSGLNTEAFF
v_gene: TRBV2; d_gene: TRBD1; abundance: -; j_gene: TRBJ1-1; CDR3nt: TGTGCCAGCAGAGTCAGGGGGACTGAAGCTTTCTTT; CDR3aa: CASRVRGTEAFF
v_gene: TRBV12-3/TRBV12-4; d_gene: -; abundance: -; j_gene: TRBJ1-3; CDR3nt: TGTGCCAGCAGTCCTGGTGGGCCGACCTCTGGAAACACCATATATTTT; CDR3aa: CASSPGGPTSGNTIYF
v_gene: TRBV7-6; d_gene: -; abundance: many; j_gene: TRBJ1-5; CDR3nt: TGTGCCAGCAGTTCGGATAGCAATCAGCCCCAGCATTTT; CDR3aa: CASSSDSNQPQHF
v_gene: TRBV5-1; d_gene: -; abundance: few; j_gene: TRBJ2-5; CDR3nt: TGCGCCAGCAGCTTACAGTCAGAGACCCAGTACTTC; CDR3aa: CASSLQSETQYF
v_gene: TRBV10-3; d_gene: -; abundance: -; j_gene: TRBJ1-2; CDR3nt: TGTGCCATCTCAGAAGGGGAGCGGGGTAACTATGGCTACACCTTC; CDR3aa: CAISEGERGNYGYTF
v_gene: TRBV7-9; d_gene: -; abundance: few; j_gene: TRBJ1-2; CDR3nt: TGTGCCAGCAGCTTACTAGGGGCCTCTAACTATGGCTACACCTTC; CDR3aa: CASSLLGASNYGYTF
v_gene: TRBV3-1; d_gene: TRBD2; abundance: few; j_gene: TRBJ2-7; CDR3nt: TGTGCCAGCAGTTATAGCGGGAGAGGGTCCTACGAGCAGTACTTC; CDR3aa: CASSYSGRGSYEQYF
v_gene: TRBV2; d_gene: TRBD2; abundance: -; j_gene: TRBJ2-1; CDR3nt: TGTGCCAGCAGTGGAAGGCGGGAGGGGAATGAGCAGTTCTTC; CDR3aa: CASSGRREGNEQFF
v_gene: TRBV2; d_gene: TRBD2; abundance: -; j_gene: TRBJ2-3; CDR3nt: TGTGCCAGCAGAAGGACTAGCGGGGTTGCAGATACGCAGTATTTT; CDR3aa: CASRRTSGVADTQYF
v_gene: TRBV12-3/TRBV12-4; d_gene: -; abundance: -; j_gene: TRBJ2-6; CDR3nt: TGTGCCAGCAGTTTAGGGGGTCGCTCTGGGGCCAACGTCCTGACTTTC; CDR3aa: CASSLGGRSGANVLTF
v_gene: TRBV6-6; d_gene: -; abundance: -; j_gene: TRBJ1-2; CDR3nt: TGTGCCACCGAACCAGGGTTTAACTATGGCTACACCTTC; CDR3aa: CATEPGFNYGYTF
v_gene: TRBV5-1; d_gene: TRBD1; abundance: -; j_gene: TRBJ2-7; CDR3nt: TGCGCCAGCAAGCAACAGGGGGCTGTTGGCGAGCAGTACTTC; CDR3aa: CASKQQGAVGEQYF
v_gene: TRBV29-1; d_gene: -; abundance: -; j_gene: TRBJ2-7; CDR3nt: TGCAGCGTCTCGATGTCGTGGGAGCAGTACTTC; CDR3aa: CSVSMSWEQYF
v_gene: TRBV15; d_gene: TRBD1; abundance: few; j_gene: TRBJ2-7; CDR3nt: TGTGCCACGTCTACGGGACAGGACTACGAGCAGTACTTC; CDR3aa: CATSTGQDYEQYF
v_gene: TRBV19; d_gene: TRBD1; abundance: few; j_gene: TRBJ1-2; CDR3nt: TGTGCCAGTCGGGAAGGACAGGGGGCCCATGGCTACACCTTC; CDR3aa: CASREGQGAHGYTF
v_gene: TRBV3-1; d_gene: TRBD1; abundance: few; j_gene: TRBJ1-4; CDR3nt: TGTGCCAGCAGCCGAGGAGGGACCGGGACAGGGGATAATGAAAAACTGTTTTTT; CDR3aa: CASSRGGTGTGDNEKLFF
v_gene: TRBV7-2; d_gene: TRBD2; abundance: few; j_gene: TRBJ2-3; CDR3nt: TGTGCCAGCAGCCCAGCCGGGACTAGGGCAGATACGCAGTATTTT; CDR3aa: CASSPAGTRADTQYF
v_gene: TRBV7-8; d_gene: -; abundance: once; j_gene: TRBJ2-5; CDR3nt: TGTGACAGCAGCTTAGCCCGGGGACCAAGGGAGACCCAGTACTTC; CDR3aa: CDSSLARGPRETQYF
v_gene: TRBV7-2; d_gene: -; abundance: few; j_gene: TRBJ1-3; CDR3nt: TGTGCCAGCAGTAAAGTGGGGGGACACCCCCTCGCTGGAAACACCATATATTTT; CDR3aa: CASSKVGGHPLAGNTIYF
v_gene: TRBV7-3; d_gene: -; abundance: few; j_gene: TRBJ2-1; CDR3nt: TGTGCCAGCAGCTTAGGCGGGCCCCCTTACAATGAGCAGTTCTTC; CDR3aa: CASSLGGPPYNEQFF
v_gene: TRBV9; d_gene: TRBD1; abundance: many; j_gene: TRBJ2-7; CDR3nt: TGTGCCAGCAGCGTAGGGACAGGGGGTTCCTACGAGCAGTACTTC; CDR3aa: CASSVGTGGSYEQYF
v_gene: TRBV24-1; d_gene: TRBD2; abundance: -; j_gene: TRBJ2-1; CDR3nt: TGTGCCACCAGTGATTTGTCGGGGGGTTCCTACAATGAGCAGTTCTTC; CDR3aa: CATSDLSGGSYNEQFF
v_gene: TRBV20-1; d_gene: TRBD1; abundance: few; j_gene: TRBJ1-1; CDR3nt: TGCAGTGTCCCCGACAGGGCTTTTGGCACTGAAGCTTTCTTT; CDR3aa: CSVPDRAFGTEAFF
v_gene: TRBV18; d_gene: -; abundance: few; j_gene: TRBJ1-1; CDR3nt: TGTGCCAGCTCACCAATAAGGGGAACGGGCACTGAAGCTTTCTTT; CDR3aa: CASSPIRGTGTEAFF
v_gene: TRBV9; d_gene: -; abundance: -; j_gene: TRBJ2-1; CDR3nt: TGTGCCAGCAGCGGTACCTCAGGGACGAGCTACAATGAGCAGTTCTTC; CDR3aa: CASSGTSGTSYNEQFF
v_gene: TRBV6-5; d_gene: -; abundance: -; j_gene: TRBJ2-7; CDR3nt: TGTGCCAGCAGTTACAACTCCGGCGTAGGGACACCCCGGGATTACGAGCAGTACTTC; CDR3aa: CASSYNSGVGTPRDYEQYF
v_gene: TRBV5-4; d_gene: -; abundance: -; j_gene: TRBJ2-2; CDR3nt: TGTGCCAGCAGCTTGAATCCACAGAACACCGGGGAGCTGTTTTTT; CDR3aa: CASSLNPQNTGELFF
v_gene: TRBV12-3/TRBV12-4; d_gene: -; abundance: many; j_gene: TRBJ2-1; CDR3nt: TGTGCCAGCAGTCAGACTTCTTCCTACAATGAGCAGTTCTTC; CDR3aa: CASSQTSSYNEQFF
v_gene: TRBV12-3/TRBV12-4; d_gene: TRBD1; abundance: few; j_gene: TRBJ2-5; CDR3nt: TGTGCCAGCAGTTTGGGGACAGAACTTTGGGAGACCCAGTACTTC; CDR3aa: CASSLGTELWETQYF
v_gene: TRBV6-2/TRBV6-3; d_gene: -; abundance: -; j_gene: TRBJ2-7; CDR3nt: TGTGCCAGCAGTTATAAGGATTCCTACGAGCAGTACTTC; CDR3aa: CASSYKDSYEQYF
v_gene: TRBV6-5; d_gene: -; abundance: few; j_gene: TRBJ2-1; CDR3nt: TGTGCCAGCAACGAATCCGGGAGACGCAATGAGCAGTTCTTC; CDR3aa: CASNESGRRNEQFF
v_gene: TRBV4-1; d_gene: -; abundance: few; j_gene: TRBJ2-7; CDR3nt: TGCGCCAGCAGCCGATCCCCCCAGGGGACTACCTACGAGCAGTACTTC; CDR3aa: CASSRSPQGTTYEQYF
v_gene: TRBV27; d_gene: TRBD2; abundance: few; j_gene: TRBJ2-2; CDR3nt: TGTGCCAGCAGAAAGGACGGGAGGGGGAGCACCGGGGAGCTGTTTTTT; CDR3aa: CASRKDGRGSTGELFF
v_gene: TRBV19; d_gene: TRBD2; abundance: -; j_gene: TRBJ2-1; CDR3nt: TGTGCCAGTAGTCCGGGACTAGAAACGTTCTTC; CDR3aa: CASSPGLETFF
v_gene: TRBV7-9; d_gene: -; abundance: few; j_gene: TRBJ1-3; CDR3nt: TGTGCCAGCAGCTTAGCGATCAGGGTTGGAAACACCATATATTTT; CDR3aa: CASSLAIRVGNTIYF
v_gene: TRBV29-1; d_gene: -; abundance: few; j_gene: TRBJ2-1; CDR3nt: TGCAGCGTCAGGAGCTCAAACTCGAATGAGCAGTTCTTC; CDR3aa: CSVRSSNSNEQFF
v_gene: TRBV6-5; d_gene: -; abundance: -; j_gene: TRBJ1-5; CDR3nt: TGTGCCAGCAGTCCAAGGGGGAGAAGCAATCAGCCCCAGCATTTT; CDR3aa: CASSPRGRSNQPQHF
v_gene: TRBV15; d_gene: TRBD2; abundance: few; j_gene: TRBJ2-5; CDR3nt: TGTGCCACCAGCAGCAGACTAGCGGGAGGGTCGGAGACCCAGTACTTC; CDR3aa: CATSSRLAGGSETQYF
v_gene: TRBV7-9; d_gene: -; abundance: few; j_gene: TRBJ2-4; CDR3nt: TGTGCCAGCAGCTTAGTCGCCGGAAAAAACATTCAGTACTTC; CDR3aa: CASSLVAGKNIQYF
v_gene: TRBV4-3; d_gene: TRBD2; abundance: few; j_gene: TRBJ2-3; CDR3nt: TGCGCCAGCAGCCCAGCCGGGGGGGATACGCAGTATTTT; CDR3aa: CASSPAGGDTQYF
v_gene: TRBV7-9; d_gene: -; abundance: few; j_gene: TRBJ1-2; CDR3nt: TGTGCCAGCAGCTTAGCTAGCAAATCGGAGGGCTACACCTTC; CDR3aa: CASSLASKSEGYTF
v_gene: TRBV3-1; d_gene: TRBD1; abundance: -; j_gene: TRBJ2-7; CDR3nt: TGTGCCAGCAGCGATACCGGGACAGGACCCTACGAGCAGTACTTC; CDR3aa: CASSDTGTGPYEQYF
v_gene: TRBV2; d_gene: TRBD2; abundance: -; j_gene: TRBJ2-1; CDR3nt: TGTGCCAGCACTAGCGGGTACTCCTACAATGAGCAGTTCTTC; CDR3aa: CASTSGYSYNEQFF
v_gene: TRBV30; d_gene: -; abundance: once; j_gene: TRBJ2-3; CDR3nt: TGTGCCTGGAGTGCGGGGTCAGGGCCTAGCACAGATACGCAGTATTTT; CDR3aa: CAWSAGSGPSTDTQYF
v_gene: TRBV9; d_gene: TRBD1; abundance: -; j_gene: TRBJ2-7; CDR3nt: TGTGCCAGCAGCGTAGGGGACAGTGGACCCTACGAGCAGTACTTC; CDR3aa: CASSVGDSGPYEQYF
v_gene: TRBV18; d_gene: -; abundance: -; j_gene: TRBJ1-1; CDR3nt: TGTGCCAGCTCACCGCCAAGTCAGGGGTCAGGCACTGAAGCTTTCTTT; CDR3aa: CASSPPSQGSGTEAFF